The subject of this entry is one TCR beta chain. Antigen: not known. The germline V gene has CDR1 SGHKS and CDR2 YYEKEE (reference sequence). Trimming took off 0 bases at V and 8 bases at J, with 11 bases between the two ends. This CDR3 has 14 residues. PCR used 60 Vbeta primers and 13 Jbeta primers. The repertoire was sequenced with immunoSEQ multiplex PCR; TCRdb's copy has only in-frame clones and lacks some. The table has roughly 150,000 clones, around four fifths seen once. This specimen belongs to a study of cytomegalovirus exposure and HLA in healthy donors. General study findings and limits: Upon later analysis, TCR association rates were observed to vary by HLA locus, being highest for DRB1 and lowest for HLA-C. Later work showed greater clonal expansion in HLA-associated TCR beta chains than in equally common others. In an earlier analysis, most TCR beta V segments were productive about 87% or about 30% of the time.

Despite likely unrecorded immune exposures, the donors were nominally healthy at the time of sampling. Sequenced: PBMCs. The chain combines TRBV5-5 with TRBJ1-4; tentatively, D is TRBD1 (5 bases). The TCR comes from a woman in her late teens or twenties in good health and CMV-seronegative. The DNA for the CDR3 is TGTGCCAGCAGCTTGGTGCAGGGTGGGGAAAAACTGTTTTTT. Translated, it gives CASSLVQGGEKLFF.